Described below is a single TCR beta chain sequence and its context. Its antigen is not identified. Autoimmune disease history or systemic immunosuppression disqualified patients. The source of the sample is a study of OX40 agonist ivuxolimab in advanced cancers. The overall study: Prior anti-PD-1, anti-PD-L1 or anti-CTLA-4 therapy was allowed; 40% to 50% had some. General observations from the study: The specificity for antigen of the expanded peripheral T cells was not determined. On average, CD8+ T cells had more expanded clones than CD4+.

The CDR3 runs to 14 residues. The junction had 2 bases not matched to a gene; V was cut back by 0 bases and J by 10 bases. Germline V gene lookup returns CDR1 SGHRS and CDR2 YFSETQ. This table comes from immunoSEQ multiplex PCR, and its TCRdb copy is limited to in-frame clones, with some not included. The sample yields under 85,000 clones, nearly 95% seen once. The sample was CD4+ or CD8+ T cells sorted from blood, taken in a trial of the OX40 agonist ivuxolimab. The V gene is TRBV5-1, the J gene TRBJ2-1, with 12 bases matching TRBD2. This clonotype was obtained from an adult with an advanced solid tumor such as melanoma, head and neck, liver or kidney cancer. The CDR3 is CASSLGLAGDEQFF. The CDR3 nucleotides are TGCGCCAGCAGCTTGGGACTAGCGGGGGACGAGCAGTTCTTC.